This T cell receptor (beta chain) was captured in a study of PD-L1 blockade in urothelial cancer. As for the study in general: Blood was evaluated 3 weeks (second dose) and 6 weeks after therapy began.

Libraries were prepared by immunoSEQ multiplex PCR; TCRdb keeps only in-frame clonotypes and omits some of them. This sample yields 45,000 to 60,000 clones, of which 88% are seen a single time; 2% to 3% belongs to the top ten. Time point: peripheral blood 6 weeks after treatment start. The germline CDR1 and CDR2 sequences are SQVTM and ANQGSEA. Trimming cost V 7 bases and J 4 bases, with 10 bases left between them. The CDR3 is made up of 11 amino acids. The sample was PBMCs, taken around atezolizumab (anti-PD-L1) treatment. The chain joins TRBV29-1 to TRBJ2-5; a possible D gene is TRBD2 (7 bases). The TCR sequence derives from a man in his sixties with urothelial cancer. CDR3 DNA sequence: TGCAGCGGGGGAGGGGGAGAGACCCAGTACTTC. Translating it yields CSGGGGETQYF.